This TCR beta chain emerged from a study of OX40 agonist ivuxolimab in advanced cancers. About the study: People in dose escalation had one of these cancers: hepatocellular carcinoma, melanoma, renal cell or head and neck cancer. In three patients, partial responses were observed, one with hepatocellular carcinoma and two with cutaneous melanoma. Study-wide points: Some nonresponders additionally presented with little normalized T-cell clonal expansion.

Sequencing was performed with immunoSEQ multiplex PCR; in TCRdb, only in-frame clones are kept and a portion is missing. The table lists some 62,000 clones, around four fifths of them singletons. With regard to this clone: What it recognizes is unknown.

The germline gives CDR1 SGHNT, CDR2 YYREEE (reference sequence). CDR3 length: 15 residues. Trimming took off 0 bases at V and 2 bases at J, with 9 bases between the two ends. The genes are TRBV5-4 and TRBJ1-5; TRBD1 might be the D (6 bases). The sample here was CD4+ or CD8+ T cells sorted from blood, taken in a trial of the OX40 agonist ivuxolimab. This sequence originates from an adult with an advanced solid tumor such as melanoma, head and neck, liver or kidney cancer. The DNA for the CDR3 is TGTGCCAGCAGCTTGGAAGGGGGAGGCAATCAGCCCCAGCATTTT. Its protein is CASSLEGGGNQPQHF.